The 12 T cell receptor beta chains below were found in one sample sequenced in a study of graft-versus-host responses after intestinal transplantation (dated by TCRdb to the early 2020s). Libraries were prepared through the immunoSEQ multiplex PCR assay. The table comes from immuneACCESS by way of TCRdb, which keeps in-frame sequences with V and J called. Part of the clones is missing from these tables; in studies checked, under half for an unresolved V gene and the rest for unknown reasons. Here the sample has 20,000 to 25,000 clones; roughly nine tenths occur a single time. The top ten constitute approximately 5% of the sample. This material consisted of PBMCs, taken just over 64 days after intestinal transplantation. Receptor source: a human patient who received an intestinal transplant, so some T cells may come from the graft donor.

The V gene is TRBV7-2, the J gene TRBJ1-1; D uncertain. CDR3 length: 13 residues. Germline V gene data show CDR1 as SGHTA and CDR2 as FQGNSA. V gave up 1 base and J gave up 6 bases, with 9 bases separating them. CDR3 in amino acids: CASSLELRAEAFF. The CDR3 region has the DNA TGTGCCAGCAGCTTAGAGCTGCGGGCTGAAGCTTTCTTT.

In the case of this clone: Germline is not matched at one junction end, which may reflect a read error. The rearrangement links TRBV7-2 to TRBJ2-3, with a tentative D call TRBD2 (5 bases). Germline lookup yields CDR1 SGHTA and CDR2 FQGNSA. There are 16 residues in the CDR3. The CDR3 is CASSLVPGRGTDTQYF. The CDR3 DNA reads as TGTGCCAGCAGTTTAGTGCCGGGCCGAGGGACAGATACGCAGTATTTT.

V usage is TRBV6-5 and J usage is TRBJ2-3; D unresolved. Per germline, CDR1 MNHEY and CDR2 SVGAGI. V was clipped by 2 bases and J by 6 bases, with 15 bases between them. The CDR3 sequence is 15 residues long. CDR3 DNA sequence: TGTGCCAGCAGTTACAGGGTGGAAAACTACGATACGCAGTATTTT. Amino acids: CASSYRVENYDTQYF.

In this sample, this clone turned up once. This chain links TRBV30 with TRBJ1-1, with D perhaps TRBD1 (6 bases). The CDR3 has 12 residues. CDR1 is GTSNPN and CDR2 is SVGIG in the germline V gene (reference sequence). V lost 2 bases and J 4 bases, leaving 8 bases between the germline ends. CDR3 nucleotides: TGTGCCTGGAGTCCACAGGGCACTGAAGCTTTCTTT. It is translated as CAWSPQGTEAFF.

This clone was recorded only once. The CDR3 DNA reads TGTGCCAGTACCCAGGACAGGGGAGGTCCCTACACCTTC. As protein: CASTQDRGGPYTF. The rearrangement joins TRBV19 to TRBJ1-2; 9 positions match TRBD1. The germline CDR1 and CDR2 sequences are LNHDA and SQIVND (reference sequence). J was trimmed by 10 bases and V by 7 bases; bases with no gene match: 10. The CDR3 spans 13 residues.

This chain uses TRBV7-9 with TRBJ2-2, with 7 bases lining up with TRBD1. Unmatched junction bases numbered 7, after V lost 5 bases and J lost 4 bases. The CDR3 has 15 amino acids. Germline V gives CDR1 SEHNR, CDR2 FQNEAQ (reference sequence). CDR3 in amino acids: CASSRHRGSTGELFF. DNA of the CDR3: TGTGCCAGCAGCCGCCACAGGGGAAGCACCGGGGAGCTGTTTTTT.

The chain employs TRBV30 and TRBJ2-7; 7 bases are shared with TRBD2. Germline trimming cut 0 bases from V and 2 bases from J; bases unmatched to any gene: 16. There are 18 residues in the CDR3. Germline V gene lookup returns CDR1 GTSNPN and CDR2 SVGIG (reference sequence). CDR3: CAWSVSVIPSGDTYEQYF. The DNA of the CDR3 is TGTGCCTGGAGTGTCAGTGTAATCCCTAGCGGTGATACCTACGAGCAGTACTTC.

This clone appeared once. The chain employs TRBV27 and TRBJ2-7; D is perhaps TRBD2 (5 bases). This CDR3 spans 14 amino acids. Trimming removed 4 bases at V and 1 base at J, with 11 bases between. The germline V gene encodes CDR1 MNHEY and CDR2 SMNVEV (reference sequence). CDR3 sequence (DNA): TGTGCCAGCAGTTCTTCCGAGGGATCCTACGAGCAGTACTTC. Its translation: CASSSSEGSYEQYF.

The V gene is TRBV19, the J gene TRBJ2-3; weak D call: TRBD1 (6 bases). The V end was cut by 5 bases, the J end by 6 bases, with 9 bases between. This CDR3 has 12 amino acids. CDR1 is LNHDA and CDR2 is SQIVND in the germline V gene (reference sequence). CDR3 amino acids: CASSFQGDTQYF. CDR3 DNA: TGTGCCAGTAGTTTCCAGGGGGATACGCAGTATTTT.

The rearrangement joins TRBV14 to TRBJ2-7; TRBD1 aligns across 10 bases. Germline CDR1 and CDR2: SGHDN and FVKESK. J lost 4 bases, V lost 0 bases, and 6 bases had no gene match. The CDR3 runs 16 residues. CDR3 sequence reads: CASSQDLGTGDYEQYF. CDR3 nucleotides: TGTGCCAGCAGCCAAGATCTGGGGACAGGGGATTACGAGCAGTACTTC.

The chain recombines TRBV30 with TRBJ2-1; 11 nucleotides line up with TRBD2. CDR3 length: 15 residues. Germline V gene sequence: CDR1 GTSNPN, CDR2 SVGIG (reference sequence). V trimming: 1 base; J trimming: 7 bases; junction bases outside the gene matches: 6. In DNA form, the CDR3 reads TGTGCCTGGAGTGGACTAGCGGGGTCAAAGAATGAGCAGTTCTTC. This gives the protein CAWSGLAGSKNEQFF. Supplemented by reference TRBV30 and TRBJ2-1, the full variable domain reads SQTIHQWPATLVQPVGSPLSLECTVEGTSNPNLYWYRQAAGRGLQLLFYSVGIGQISSEVPQNLSASRPQDRQFILSSKKLLLSDSGFYLCAWSGLAGSKNEQFFGPGTRLTVL.

The table lists this clone with a count of one. This sequence joins TRBV5-4 and TRBJ2-3; D may match TRBD1 or TRBD2 (6 bases each). Trimming shortened V by 0 bases and J by 0 bases, and 8 bases separated the two germline ends. This CDR3 has 15 amino acids. The germline gives CDR1 SGHNT, CDR2 YYREEE (reference sequence). CDR3 loop: CASSLGGGSTDTQYF. CDR3 nucleotides: TGTGCCAGCAGCTTGGGAGGGGGGAGCACAGATACGCAGTATTTT. The variable domain in full, with the rest retrieved from reference TRBV5-4 and TRBJ2-3, is ETGVTQSPTHLIKTRGQQVTLRCSSQSGHNTVSWYQQALGQGPQFIFQYYREEENGRGNFPPRFSGLQFPNYSSELNVNALELDDSALYLCASSLGGGSTDTQYFGPGTRLTVL.